Listed below are T cell receptor beta chains from one sample, sequenced in a study of cytomegalovirus exposure and HLA in healthy donors. Repertoires were generated with immunoSEQ multiplex PCR, while TCRdb's copy carries only in-frame clones and drops some. The data hold some 150,000 clones, with 79% observed a single time. Specimen: PBMCs. These receptors were collected from a man aged 40-50 years in good health and CMV-seronegative. CDR3s include the opening cysteine and the closing phenylalanine or tryptophan. The D gene is left open where the match is weak. Rows give clone size only sometimes, using once, few, many, or a class for an expanded clone.

d_gene: -
abundance: -
j_gene: TRBJ2-4
len: 13
v_gene: TRBV27
CDR3aa: CASSLAGPTSQYF
CDR3nt: TGTGCCAGCAGTTTGGCGGGACCCACGAGTCAGTACTTC

d_gene: TRBD1
abundance: -
j_gene: TRBJ2-7
len: 15
v_gene: TRBV6-6
CDR3aa: CASSYSTGGSYEQYF
CDR3nt: TGTGCCAGCAGTTACTCCACAGGGGGCTCCTACGAGCAGTACTTC

d_gene: -
abundance: -
j_gene: TRBJ2-7
len: 14
v_gene: TRBV6-5
CDR3aa: CASSSTRPPYEQYF
CDR3nt: TGTGCCAGCAGTTCGACTAGGCCCCCCTACGAGCAGTACTTC

d_gene: -
abundance: -
j_gene: TRBJ2-5
len: 15
v_gene: TRBV4-3
CDR3aa: CASSQDWHRQETQYF
CDR3nt: TGCGCCAGCAGCCAAGATTGGCACCGACAAGAGACCCAGTACTTC

d_gene: -
abundance: -
j_gene: TRBJ1-3
len: 15
v_gene: TRBV11-2
CDR3aa: CASSLGIRQINTIYF
CDR3nt: TGTGCCAGCAGCTTAGGAATAAGACAGATAAACACCATATATTTT

d_gene: -
abundance: -
j_gene: TRBJ1-1
len: 17
v_gene: TRBV9
CDR3aa: CASSVGPGIATNTEAFF
CDR3nt: TGTGCCAGCAGCGTAGGACCCGGGATAGCGACCAACACTGAAGCTTTCTTT

d_gene: TRBD1
abundance: -
j_gene: TRBJ1-2
len: 15
v_gene: TRBV6-5
CDR3aa: CASSYSTGASYGYTF
CDR3nt: TGTGCCAGCAGTTACTCGACAGGGGCGAGCTATGGCTACACCTTC

d_gene: -
abundance: -
j_gene: TRBJ2-6
len: 18
v_gene: TRBV29-1
CDR3aa: CSVEFTGTFSSGANGLTF
CDR3nt: TGCAGCGTTGAGTTTACAGGGACCTTTTCCTCTGGGGCCAACGGCCTGACTTTC

d_gene: TRBD2
abundance: -
j_gene: TRBJ2-5
len: 15
v_gene: TRBV5-5
CDR3aa: CASSLFGGREETQYF
CDR3nt: TGTGCCAGCAGCTTATTCGGCGGGAGGGAGGAGACCCAGTACTTC

d_gene: TRBD2
abundance: -
j_gene: TRBJ2-3
len: 13
v_gene: TRBV2
CDR3aa: CASTSGYTDTQYF
CDR3nt: TGTGCCAGCACTAGCGGATACACAGATACGCAGTATTTT

d_gene: TRBD2
abundance: -
j_gene: TRBJ2-7
len: 14
v_gene: TRBV28
CDR3aa: CASSPAGGWNEQYF
CDR3nt: TGTGCCAGCAGTCCTGCGGGAGGATGGAACGAGCAGTACTTC

d_gene: TRBD1
abundance: -
j_gene: TRBJ2-2
len: 13
v_gene: TRBV7-2
CDR3aa: CASSRRQGPELFF
CDR3nt: TGTGCCAGCAGCAGAAGACAGGGTCCGGAGCTGTTTTTT

d_gene: TRBD1
abundance: few
j_gene: TRBJ2-7
len: 14
v_gene: TRBV13
CDR3aa: CASSSRDSSYEQYF
CDR3nt: TGTGCCAGCAGCTCACGGGACAGTAGCTACGAGCAGTACTTC

d_gene: -
abundance: -
j_gene: TRBJ2-5
len: 14
v_gene: TRBV5-6
CDR3aa: CASSLDSGSETQYF
CDR3nt: TGTGCCAGCAGCTTGGATTCCGGGTCGGAGACCCAGTACTTC

d_gene: -
abundance: -
j_gene: TRBJ2-2
len: 14
v_gene: TRBV7-9
CDR3aa: CASSLDSAAGELFF
CDR3nt: TGTGCCAGCAGCTTAGACTCGGCGGCCGGGGAGCTGTTTTTT

d_gene: -
abundance: -
j_gene: TRBJ2-7
len: 11
v_gene: TRBV2
CDR3aa: CASRVLPEQYF
CDR3nt: TGTGCCAGCCGGGTCTTGCCCGAGCAGTACTTC

d_gene: -
abundance: -
j_gene: TRBJ2-2
len: 15
v_gene: TRBV19
CDR3aa: CASSLRDTNTGELFF
CDR3nt: TGTGCCAGTAGTCTTCGGGACACGAACACCGGGGAGCTGTTTTTT

d_gene: TRBD1
abundance: -
j_gene: TRBJ2-7
len: 15
v_gene: TRBV11-3
CDR3aa: CASSPSPDRVYEQYF
CDR3nt: TGTGCCAGCAGCCCCAGCCCGGACAGGGTCTACGAGCAGTACTTC

d_gene: -
abundance: -
j_gene: TRBJ2-7
len: 13
v_gene: TRBV7-7
CDR3aa: CASSRDTWDEQYF
CDR3nt: TGTGCTAGCAGTCGTGACACCTGGGACGAGCAGTACTTC

d_gene: -
abundance: -
j_gene: TRBJ1-1
len: 13
v_gene: TRBV30
CDR3aa: CAWRRDRSTEAFF
CDR3nt: TGTGCCTGGAGACGTGACAGGAGCACTGAAGCTTTCTTT

d_gene: -
abundance: once
j_gene: TRBJ2-7
len: 13
v_gene: TRBV7-2
CDR3aa: CASSLYRYYEQYF
CDR3nt: TGTGCCAGCAGCTTATATCGCTACTACGAGCAGTACTTC